This TCR beta chain was captured in a study of T-cell memory formation after mild COVID-19 (dated by TCRdb to the early 2020s). Looking at the study overall: Most TCR sequence clusters were specific to one of the two donors. In two donors, T-cell clones that expanded and contracted after mild COVID-19 were tracked by sequencing TCRalpha and TCRbeta repertoires over time. The cohort comprised two young, previously healthy adult volunteers, one female and one male.

Sequencing was carried out with an Illumina NovaSeq 6000. Using 5'RACE with constant-segment primers, TCRalpha and TCRbeta cDNA libraries were constructed, with sample barcodes and unique molecular identifiers added in the process. RNA was extracted from every sample with Trizol reagent. Amplification of the libraries took two PCR steps, and the second step added a second sample barcode plus Illumina TruSeq adapters. Libraries were sequenced on an Illumina NovaSeq with 2 x 150 bp paired-end reads. Per the original workflow: Demultiplexing of reads and collapsing into UMI-guided consensus sequences were performed with migec v1.2.7. Using mixcr v2.1.11, the UMI consensuses were aligned to TRA and TRB V and J templates and assembled into clonotypes. Clonotypes were classified as expanded or contracted when called significant by both edgeR and NoisET, with noise models trained on biological replicates. edgeR calls used a false discovery rate-adjusted p below 0.01 and a log2 fold-change threshold of 1. As an exploratory analysis of dynamics, max-normalized trajectories of the 1000 most abundant clonotypes were examined with PCA combined with hierarchical clustering. Separately sequenced CD4+ and CD8+ repertoires were used to assign the CD4 or CD8 phenotype of responding clones. TCRdb took the public reads, trimmed them with fastp at Q25, ran MiXCR for clone calling and kept in-frame beta chains. Rows with one shared CDR3 protein collapse into an entry with the most common genes and DNA. Here the V and J calls rest on TCRdb's processing, not on the authors' analysis. The sample has 540,000 or so distinct CDR3 sequences on record, just over 20% of them singletons. Of the sample, 12% falls within the top ten clones.

Counted from cysteine to phenylalanine, this CDR3 has 14 amino acids. Only the CDR3 portion is preserved as DNA: 42 bases, with reading frame beginning at the first base. V drops 5 bases and J drops 6 bases, leaving 16 bases in between. PBMCs were isolated by Ficoll-Paque density gradient centrifugation. Of note for this clonotype: Its cognate antigen has yet to be identified. Base quality data are lacking; no much larger clone is found one base away.

Points the paper makes about the study in general: Contracting CD4+ clones turned up mainly in the CM and EM memory subsets, whereas EMRA was where CD8+ clones were enriched. Balanced CD4/CD8 phenotypes were observed for clones contracting from day 15 to 85, whereas a bias towards CD4+ was observed for a second wave of clones expanding from day 15 to 37. Whether the second-wave clones peaking on day 37 were SARS-CoV-2 specific was not confirmed. Some responding clones were found in pre-infection memory, which suggests that pre-existing cross-reactive memory T cells took part in the SARS-CoV-2 response. Only two mild cases were covered in the study, and larger cohorts including severe cases with pre-infection samples were considered necessary.

Sequencing used PBMCs or a T cell subset sorted from them (not recorded which). Rearrangement joined TRBV12-3 or TRBV12-4 to TRBJ1-2; 5 matching bases give a weak D call of TRBD1. The receptor was isolated from an adult woman who had mild COVID-19 (a few samples of this study predate the infection). The sample titles of this study are shuffled in the database, so cell type and time point are left out; the donor was told from shared clones. The CDR3 reads CASSGPGRGHGYTF. In nucleotides, the sequence is TGTGCCAGCAGTGGACCGGGGCGAGGGCATGGCTACACCTTC.